The clone carrying this T cell receptor (beta chain) was counted many times. As yet, its antigen is unknown. Everyone who donated was a healthy Caucasian. Template switching (which added a universal primer site) was used, and cDNA carried unique molecular identifiers. A single record per CDR3 protein comes from TCRdb applying MiXCR to the 5' RACE reads. The repertoire consists of about 150,000 distinct CDR3 sequences, with roughly 3.3% occurring once and the leading ten covering around 8.1%. The V gene lost 2 bases and the J gene lost 4 bases, with 5 bases spanning the gap. CDR3 size: 11 residues. The germline V gene encodes CDR1 SQVTM and CDR2 ANQGSEA. The sample comes from a study of identical twins. Study results and caveats: Reduced insertions were recorded for abundant cord blood beta clonotypes, with no such pattern in memory repertoires. Conclusions were based on cross-sectional statistical analysis, without following the same donors.

The chain recombines TRBV29-1 with TRBJ1-1; no reliable D call. This sequence originates from a young man in good health. The sequenced sample was memory T cells sorted from blood. CDR3 sequence: CSVEMRTEAFF. CDR3 nucleotide sequence: TGCAGCGTTGAAATGCGCACTGAAGCTTTCTTT.